This TCR beta chain stems from a study of beta chain features in type 1 diabetes. Sequencing targeted expressed TCRB transcripts, as all isolated RNA had been reverse transcribed. Assay used: immunoSEQ multiplex PCR; TCRdb lists only in-frame clones, some missing. The sample contains over 700,000 clones, roughly 15% of which appear only once. The CDR3 is 14 residues long. Trimming cost V 3 bases and J 4 bases, with 12 bases left between them. Germline V gene data show CDR1 as MNHNY and CDR2 as SVGAGI (reference sequence). This clone was detected only a few times. Its antigen is still unknown. Findings and limits, study-wide: The study found fewer insertions and more deletions at VDJ junctions in type 1 diabetes patients.

This sequence joins TRBV6-6 and TRBJ1-1; D perhaps matches TRBD1 (6 bases). This TCR came from a woman aged 18-29 years in good health. Sample: naive CD4+ T cells from blood. CDR3 sequence: CASSYSGGTTEAFF. The CDR3 DNA reads TGTGCCAGCAGTTATTCGGGGGGCACCACTGAAGCTTTCTTT.